This TCR beta chain was captured in a study of blood T cell repertoires in COVID-19. Study in general: The United States, Italy and Spain provided the acute and convalescent COVID-19 samples.

Some clones are missing from TCRdb's copy, which holds only in-frame ones; the method was immunoSEQ multiplex PCR. The data hold about 50,000 clones, with roughly four fifths observed a single time. Germline V gene data show CDR1 as WSHSY and CDR2 as SAAADI. Trimming removed 10 bases from V and 0 bases from J; junction bases left unmatched: 12. The CDR3 spans 15 residues. This TCR came from a woman in her fifties or sixties with acute or convalescent COVID-19. Material for sequencing was peripheral blood. The V gene is TRBV10-2, the J gene TRBJ2-7, with 7 nucleotides matching TRBD2. Here the CDR3 DNA reads TGCGCCACTATTAGCGGGCCTCGTCACTCCTACGAGCAGTACTTC. It is translated as CATISGPRHSYEQYF.